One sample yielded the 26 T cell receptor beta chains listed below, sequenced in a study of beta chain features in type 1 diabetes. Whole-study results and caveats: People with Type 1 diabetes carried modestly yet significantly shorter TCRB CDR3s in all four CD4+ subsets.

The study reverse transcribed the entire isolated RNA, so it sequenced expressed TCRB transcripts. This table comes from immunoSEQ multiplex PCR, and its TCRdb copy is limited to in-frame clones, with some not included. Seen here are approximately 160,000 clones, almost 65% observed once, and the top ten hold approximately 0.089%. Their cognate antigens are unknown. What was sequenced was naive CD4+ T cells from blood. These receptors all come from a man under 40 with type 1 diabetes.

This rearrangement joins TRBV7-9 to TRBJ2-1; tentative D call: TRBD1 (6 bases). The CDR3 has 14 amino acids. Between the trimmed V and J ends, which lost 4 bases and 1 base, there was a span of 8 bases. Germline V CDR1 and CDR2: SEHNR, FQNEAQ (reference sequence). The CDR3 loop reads CASSYRASYNEQFF. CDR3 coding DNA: TGTGCCAGCAGCTACAGGGCTTCCTACAATGAGCAGTTCTTC.

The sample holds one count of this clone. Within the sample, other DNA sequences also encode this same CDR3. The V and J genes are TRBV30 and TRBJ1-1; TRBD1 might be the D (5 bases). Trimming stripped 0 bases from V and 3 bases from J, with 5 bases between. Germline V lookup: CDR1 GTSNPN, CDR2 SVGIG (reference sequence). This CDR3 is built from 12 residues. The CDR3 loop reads CAWSVQDTEAFF. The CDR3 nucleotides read TGTGCCTGGAGTGTACAGGACACTGAAGCTTTCTTT.

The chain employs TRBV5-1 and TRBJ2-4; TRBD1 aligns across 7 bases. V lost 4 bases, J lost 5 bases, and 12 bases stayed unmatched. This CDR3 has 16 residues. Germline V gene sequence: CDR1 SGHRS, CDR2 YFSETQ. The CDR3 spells CASSVDRPSGENIQYF. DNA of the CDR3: TGCGCCAGCAGCGTGGACAGGCCATCTGGGGAAAACATTCAGTACTTC.

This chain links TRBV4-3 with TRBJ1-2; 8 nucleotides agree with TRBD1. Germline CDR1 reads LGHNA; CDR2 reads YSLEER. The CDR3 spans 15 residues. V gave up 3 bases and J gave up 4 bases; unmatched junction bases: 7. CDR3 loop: CASSQGVGQAYGYTF. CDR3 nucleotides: TGCGCCAGCAGCCAGGGCGTGGGACAGGCCTATGGCTACACCTTC.

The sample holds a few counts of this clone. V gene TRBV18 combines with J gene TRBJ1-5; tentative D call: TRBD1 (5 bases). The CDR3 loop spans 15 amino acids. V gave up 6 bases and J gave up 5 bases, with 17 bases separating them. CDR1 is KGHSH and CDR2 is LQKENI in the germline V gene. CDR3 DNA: TGTGCCAGCTCGACAGAGAATTCAAATGATCAGCCCCAGCATTTT. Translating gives CASSTENSNDQPQHF.

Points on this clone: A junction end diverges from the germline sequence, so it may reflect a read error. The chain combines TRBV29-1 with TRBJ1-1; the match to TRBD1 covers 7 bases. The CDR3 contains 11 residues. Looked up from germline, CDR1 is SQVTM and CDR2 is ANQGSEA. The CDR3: CSVAQSGGALF. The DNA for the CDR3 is TGCAGCGTTGCCCAGTCAGGGGGGGCTCTCTTT. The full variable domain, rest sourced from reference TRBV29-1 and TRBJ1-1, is SAVISQKPSRDICQRGTSLTIQCQVDSQVTMMFWYRQQPGQSLTLIATANQGSEATYESGFVIDKFPISRPNLTFSTLTVSNMSPEDSSIYLCSVAQSGGALFGQGTRLTVV.

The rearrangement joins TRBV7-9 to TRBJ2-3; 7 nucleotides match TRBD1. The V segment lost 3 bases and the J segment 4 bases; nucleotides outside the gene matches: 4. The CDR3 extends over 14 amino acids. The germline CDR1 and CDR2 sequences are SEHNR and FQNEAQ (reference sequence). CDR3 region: CASSFRQGADTQYF. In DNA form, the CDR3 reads TGTGCCAGCAGCTTCCGACAGGGTGCAGATACGCAGTATTTT.

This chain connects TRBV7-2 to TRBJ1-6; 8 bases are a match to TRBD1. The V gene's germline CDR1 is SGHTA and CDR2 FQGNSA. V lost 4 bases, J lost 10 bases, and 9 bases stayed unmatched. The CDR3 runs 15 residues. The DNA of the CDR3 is TGTGCCAGCAGCTCAGGACAGGGAGGGGAATCACCCCTCCACTTT. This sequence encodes CASSSGQGGESPLHF.

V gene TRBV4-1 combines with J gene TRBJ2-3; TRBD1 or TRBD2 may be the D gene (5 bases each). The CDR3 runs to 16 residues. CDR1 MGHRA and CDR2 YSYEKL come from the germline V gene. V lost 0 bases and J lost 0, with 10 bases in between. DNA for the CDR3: TGCGCCAGCAGCCAAGACCCGGGACGGAGCACAGATACGCAGTATTTT. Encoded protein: CASSQDPGRSTDTQYF.

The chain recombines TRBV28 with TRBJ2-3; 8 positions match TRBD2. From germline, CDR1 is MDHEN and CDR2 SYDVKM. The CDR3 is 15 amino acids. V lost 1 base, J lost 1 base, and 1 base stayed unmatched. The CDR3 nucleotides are TGTGCCAGCAGTTTATCGGGGGGGCGCACAGATACGCAGTATTTT. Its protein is CASSLSGGRTDTQYF.

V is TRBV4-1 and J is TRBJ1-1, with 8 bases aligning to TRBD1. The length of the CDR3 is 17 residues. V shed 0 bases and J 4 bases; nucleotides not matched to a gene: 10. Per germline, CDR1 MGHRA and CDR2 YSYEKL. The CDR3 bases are TGCGCCAGCAGCCAAGAGAAGCAGGGGGCCTCTGGCACTGAAGCTTTCTTT. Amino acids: CASSQEKQGASGTEAFF.

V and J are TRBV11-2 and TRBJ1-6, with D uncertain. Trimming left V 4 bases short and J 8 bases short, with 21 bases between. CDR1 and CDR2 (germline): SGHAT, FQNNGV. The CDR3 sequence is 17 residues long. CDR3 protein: CASSSARTTKEDSPLHF. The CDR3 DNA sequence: TGTGCCAGCAGCTCAGCCCGGACCACTAAAGAGGATTCACCCCTCCACTTT.

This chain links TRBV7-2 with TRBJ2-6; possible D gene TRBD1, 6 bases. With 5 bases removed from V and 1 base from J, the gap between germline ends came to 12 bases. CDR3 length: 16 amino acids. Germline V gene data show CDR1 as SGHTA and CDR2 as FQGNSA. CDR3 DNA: TGTGCCAGCAGCCCCAGGACAGTTTCTGGGGCCAACGTCCTGACTTTC. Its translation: CASSPRTVSGANVLTF.

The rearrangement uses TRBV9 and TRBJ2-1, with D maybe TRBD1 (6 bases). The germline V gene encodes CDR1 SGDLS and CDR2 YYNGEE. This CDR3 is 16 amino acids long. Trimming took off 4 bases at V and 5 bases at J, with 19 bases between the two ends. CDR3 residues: CASSPYHRVENNEQFF. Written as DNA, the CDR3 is TGTGCCAGCAGCCCATACCACAGGGTAGAAAACAATGAGCAGTTCTTC. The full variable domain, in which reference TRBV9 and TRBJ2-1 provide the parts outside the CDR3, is DSGVTQTPKHLITATGQRVTLRCSPRSGDLSVYWYQQSLDQGLQFLIQYYNGEERAKGNILERFSAQQFPDLHSELNLSSLELGDSALYFCASSPYHRVENNEQFFGPGTRLTVL.

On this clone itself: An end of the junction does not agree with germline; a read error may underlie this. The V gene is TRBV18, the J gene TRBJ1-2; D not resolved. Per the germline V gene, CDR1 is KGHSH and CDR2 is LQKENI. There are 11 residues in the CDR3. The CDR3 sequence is CASSPNFGYTF. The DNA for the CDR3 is TGTGCCAGCTCACCGAACTTTGGCTACACCTTC.

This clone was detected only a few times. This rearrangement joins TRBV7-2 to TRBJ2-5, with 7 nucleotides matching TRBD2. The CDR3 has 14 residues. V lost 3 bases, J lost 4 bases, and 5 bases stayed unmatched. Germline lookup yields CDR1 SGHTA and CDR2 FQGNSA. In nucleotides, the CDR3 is TGTGCCAGCAGCTTGAAGATAGCGGGAGAGACCCAGTACTTC. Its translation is CASSLKIAGETQYF.

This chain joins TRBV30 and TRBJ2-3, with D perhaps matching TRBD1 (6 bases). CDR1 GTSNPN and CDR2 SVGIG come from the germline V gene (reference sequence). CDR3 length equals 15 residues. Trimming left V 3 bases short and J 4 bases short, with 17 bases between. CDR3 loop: CAWSWQGTPADTQYF. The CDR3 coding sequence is TGTGCCTGGAGCTGGCAGGGGACGCCCGCAGATACGCAGTATTTT.

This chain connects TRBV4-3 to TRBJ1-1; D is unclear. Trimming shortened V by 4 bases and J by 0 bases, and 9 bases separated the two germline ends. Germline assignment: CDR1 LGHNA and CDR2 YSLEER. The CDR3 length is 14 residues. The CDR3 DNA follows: TGCGCCAGCAGCCGAGCCACGGTGAACACTGAAGCTTTCTTT. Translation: CASSRATVNTEAFF.

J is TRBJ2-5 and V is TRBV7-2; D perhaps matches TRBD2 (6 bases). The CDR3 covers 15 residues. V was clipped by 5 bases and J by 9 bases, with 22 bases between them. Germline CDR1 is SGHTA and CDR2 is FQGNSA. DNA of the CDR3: TGTGCCAGCAGCCGTTCCCGGGACTCCGTAAGGGCCCAGTACTTC. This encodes CASSRSRDSVRAQYF.

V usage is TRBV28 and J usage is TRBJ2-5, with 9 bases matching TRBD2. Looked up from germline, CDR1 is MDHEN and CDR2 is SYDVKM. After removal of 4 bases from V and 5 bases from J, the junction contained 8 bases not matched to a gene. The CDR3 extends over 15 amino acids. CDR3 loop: CASSSGLAKTETQYF. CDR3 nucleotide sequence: TGTGCCAGCAGTTCGGGACTAGCTAAGACGGAGACCCAGTACTTC.

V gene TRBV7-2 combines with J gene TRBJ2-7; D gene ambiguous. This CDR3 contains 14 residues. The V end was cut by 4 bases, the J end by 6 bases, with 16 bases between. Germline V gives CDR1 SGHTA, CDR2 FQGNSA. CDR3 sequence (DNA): TGTGCCAGCAGCTCAAGCAAGGGCCCCACCGAGCAGTACTTC. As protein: CASSSSKGPTEQYF.

The CDR3 bases are TGTGCTAGTGGTTTGCGGGGCAATCAGCCCCAGCATTTT. Translating it yields CASGLRGNQPQHF. The V gene is TRBV12-5, the J gene TRBJ1-5, with D uncertain. The CDR3 has 13 amino acids. The V gene lost 2 bases and the J gene lost 2 bases, with 4 bases spanning the gap. Germline CDR1 LGHNT, CDR2 FRNRAP.

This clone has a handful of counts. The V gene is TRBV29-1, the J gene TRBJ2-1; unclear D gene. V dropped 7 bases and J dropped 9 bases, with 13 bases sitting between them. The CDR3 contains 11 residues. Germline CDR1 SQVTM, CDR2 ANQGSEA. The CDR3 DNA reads TGCAGCGGAGATCTTGGGCGTGAGCAGTTCTTC. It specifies CSGDLGREQFF.

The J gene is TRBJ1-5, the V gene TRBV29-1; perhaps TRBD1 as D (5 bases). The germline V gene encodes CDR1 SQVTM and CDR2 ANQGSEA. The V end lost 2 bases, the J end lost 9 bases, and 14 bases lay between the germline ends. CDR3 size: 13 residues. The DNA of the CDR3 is TGCAGCGTTGAATCTGGCAGGGATTCGCCCCAGCATTTT. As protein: CSVESGRDSPQHF.

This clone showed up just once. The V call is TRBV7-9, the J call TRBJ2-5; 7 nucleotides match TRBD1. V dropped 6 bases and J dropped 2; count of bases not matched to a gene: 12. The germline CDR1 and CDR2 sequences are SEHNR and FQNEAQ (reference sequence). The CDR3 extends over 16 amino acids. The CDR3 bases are TGTGCCAGCAGACTGGCCAGGACAGGCCGTCAAGAGACCCAGTACTTC. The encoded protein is CASRLARTGRQETQYF.

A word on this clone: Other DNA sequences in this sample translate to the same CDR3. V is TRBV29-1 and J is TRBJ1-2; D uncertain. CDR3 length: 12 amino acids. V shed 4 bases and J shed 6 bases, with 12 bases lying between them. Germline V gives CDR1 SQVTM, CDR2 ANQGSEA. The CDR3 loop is CSVGGQNDGYTF. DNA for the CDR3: TGCAGCGTTGGCGGGCAGAACGATGGCTACACCTTC.